A single TCR beta chain is shown here with its context. Repertoires were generated with immunoSEQ multiplex PCR, while TCRdb's copy carries only in-frame clones and drops some. In the table there are tens of thousands of clones, 91% of which are singletons. The sample comes from a study of T cell changes during pregnancy in multiple sclerosis. Germline assignment: CDR1 KGHSH and CDR2 LQKENI. The CDR3 spans 14 residues. Deletions cut 6 bases from V and 4 bases from J, with 13 bases between. The clonotype originates from a female donor in good health, enrolled as a control in a pregnancy study. This chain uses TRBV18 with TRBJ2-1; D might be TRBD2 (6 bases). The material sequenced was peripheral blood, taken after pregnancy. In DNA form, the CDR3 reads TGTGCCAGCTCCGGGCTAGCGAGATACAATGAGCAGTTCTTC. Translated: CASSGLARYNEQFF.